This record concerns one T cell receptor (beta chain) sequence. The sample originates from a study of T cells in pancreatic ductal adenocarcinoma. The table came from immunoSEQ multiplex PCR; TCRdb's copy has only in-frame clones and leaves some out. The repertoire holds over 85,000 clones, with over 90% as singletons. CDR1 is MNHNY, CDR2 SVGAGI, per germline (reference sequence). Trimming shortened V by 0 bases and J by 5 bases, and 10 bases separated the two germline ends. CDR3 length equals 14 residues. Selected pancreatic ductal adenocarcinoma patients had undergone surgery without neoadjuvant therapy.

This TCR was sampled from a human donor with pancreatic ductal adenocarcinoma. The gene calls are TRBV6-6 and TRBJ2-5; TRBD1 might be the D (6 bases). The sequenced sample consisted of PBMCs. The CDR3 coding sequence is TGTGCCAGCAGTTACTCTTGGGACATGGAGACCCAGTACTTC. It specifies CASSYSWDMETQYF.